This record covers a single TCR beta chain. These data originate in a study of blood T cell repertoires in COVID-19. This CDR3 region has 15 residues. V lost 0 bases and J lost 0, with 6 bases in between. Per germline, CDR1 LNHNV and CDR2 YYDKDF (reference sequence). Method: immunoSEQ multiplex PCR; TCRdb's copy keeps in-frame clones and lacks some. Here the sample spans roughly 64,000 clones, over 75% being singletons. The rearrangement joins TRBV15 to TRBJ1-5; no clear D gene. Sequences were obtained from peripheral blood. The sequence derives from a middle-aged man with active COVID-19. The CDR3 here is CATSRDPYSNQPQHF. DNA of the CDR3: TGTGCCACCAGCAGAGATCCCTATAGCAATCAGCCCCAGCATTTT.